The sequence of this TCR beta chain was determined in a study of blood T cell repertoires in COVID-19. The assay was immunoSEQ multiplex PCR, and TCRdb's table has in-frame clones only and misses some. The top ten clones hold about 1.9% of a sample with 150,000 to 200,000 clones, about nine tenths of them seen once. Germline loops: CDR1 SGHTA, CDR2 FQGNSA. This CDR3 is built from 17 residues. The junction had 13 bases not matched to a gene; V was cut back by 5 bases and J by 4 bases. The V and J genes are TRBV7-2 and TRBJ2-5; 10 bases are a match to TRBD1. The receptor's source is a man between 18 and 35 years old who had recovered from COVID-19. Source material: peripheral blood. The CDR3 bases are TGTGCCAGCAGCGCAGCTGGGGGGACAGGGGAACGAGAGACCCAGTACTTC. This gives the protein CASSAAGGTGERETQYF.